A single sample is the source of the 26 T cell receptor beta chains below, sequenced in a study of PD-L1 blockade in urothelial cancer. The sample's time point: peripheral blood 6 weeks after treatment start. Produced via immunoSEQ multiplex PCR; TCRdb's table is partial and in-frame only. The table records around 40,000 clones, about four fifths of them present only once. The sequencing used PBMCs, collected around atezolizumab (anti-PD-L1) treatment. All receptors come from a man aged 55 to 70 with urothelial cancer.

The genes are TRBV7-9 and TRBJ2-7; D is uncertain. This CDR3 has 13 amino acids. Germline V gene data show CDR1 as SEHNR and CDR2 as FQNEAQ (reference sequence). V dropped 0 bases and J dropped 3 bases, with 6 bases sitting between them. CDR3 region: CASSLAPGYEQYF. The DNA of the CDR3 is TGTGCCAGCAGCTTAGCCCCGGGCTACGAGCAGTACTTC.

CDR3 nucleotide sequence: TGTGCCAGCAGACCAGGTGGCGTTAGCGGGAGCGACGAGCAGTACTTC. It is translated as CASRPGGVSGSDEQYF. The gene calls are TRBV7-2 and TRBJ2-7; TRBD2 agrees at 9 bases. Per the germline V gene, CDR1 is SGHTA and CDR2 is FQGNSA. The CDR3 covers 16 residues. V was clipped by 6 bases and J by 5 bases; unmatched bases: 14.

The V call is TRBV27, the J call TRBJ2-5; the D is unclear. Trimming removed 4 bases from V and 2 bases from J, with 11 bases in between. Germline V lookup: CDR1 MNHEY, CDR2 SMNVEV (reference sequence). The CDR3 covers 14 residues. The CDR3 region has the DNA TGTGCCAGCAGTTGGAGAAGTGGACAAGAGACCCAGTACTTC. It is translated as CASSWRSGQETQYF.

The chain employs TRBV7-9 and TRBJ1-1; tentative D call: TRBD1 (6 bases). V was trimmed by 5 bases and J by 4 bases, leaving 17 bases between them. This CDR3 comprises 15 residues. Germline CDR1 reads SEHNR; CDR2 reads FQNEAQ (reference sequence). The CDR3 sequence is CASSVGGRGGTEAFF. Written as DNA, the CDR3 is TGTGCCAGCAGCGTTGGCGGCAGGGGCGGCACTGAAGCTTTCTTT.

The chain uses TRBV2 and TRBJ2-1; 9 positions agree with TRBD2. Losses at the gene ends were 5 bases for V and 3 bases for J; bases not matched to a gene: 2. This CDR3 contains 14 residues. Germline CDR1 and CDR2: SNHLY and FYNNEI. CDR3 DNA: TGTGCCAGCAGTAGCGGGAGGTTCTACAATGAGCAGTTCTTC. It yields the protein CASSSGRFYNEQFF.

The chain employs TRBV4-1 and TRBJ2-1; the match to TRBD2 covers 8 bases. The CDR3 spans 17 residues. Germline V CDR1 and CDR2: MGHRA, YSYEKL. V trimming: 0 bases; J trimming: 4 bases; junction bases outside the gene matches: 8. The chain's CDR3 is CASSQDRRAGAYNEQFF. As DNA, the CDR3 is TGCGCCAGCAGCCAAGATAGGAGAGCGGGGGCGTACAATGAGCAGTTCTTC.

The rearrangement joins TRBV30 to TRBJ2-7; D might be TRBD1 (5 bases). CDR3 length: 13 residues. CDR1 is GTSNPN, CDR2 SVGIG, per germline (reference sequence). Trimming removed 1 base at V and 2 bases at J, with 9 bases between. This CDR3 reads CAWSGTRAYEQYF. DNA of the CDR3: TGTGCCTGGAGTGGGACAAGAGCCTACGAGCAGTACTTC. The whole variable domain, filled in from reference TRBV30 and TRBJ2-7, reads SQTIHQWPATLVQPVGSPLSLECTVEGTSNPNLYWYRQAAGRGLQLLFYSVGIGQISSEVPQNLSASRPQDRQFILSSKKLLLSDSGFYLCAWSGTRAYEQYFGPGTRLTVT.

This clone was seen only a few times. The rearrangement joins TRBV5-4 to TRBJ2-5, with D possibly matching TRBD2 (5 bases). The CDR3 extends over 16 amino acids. Germline V gene data show CDR1 as SGHNT and CDR2 as YYREEE (reference sequence). The V and J ends lost 3 bases and 2 bases respectively, with 17 bases between them. CDR3 sequence: CASSSKYRTGQETQYF. DNA of the CDR3: TGTGCCAGCAGCTCCAAATACCGGACGGGACAAGAGACCCAGTACTTC.

The CDR3 coding sequence is TGTGCCAGCAGACTGGCGGGGTTCTCCCTCACAGATACGCAGTATTTT. This codes for CASRLAGFSLTDTQYF. The genes are TRBV11-2 and TRBJ2-3; maybe TRBD2 (6 bases). CDR3 length: 16 amino acids. The V gene's germline CDR1 is SGHAT and CDR2 FQNNGV. V was shortened by 6 bases and J by 2 bases, with 18 bases between the two germline ends.

The chain joins TRBV7-2 to TRBJ2-5, with TRBD2 matching 11 bases. The CDR3 loop spans 16 amino acids. Germline CDR1 reads SGHTA; CDR2 reads FQGNSA. V was clipped by 5 bases and J by 2 bases; unmatched bases: 7. CDR3 sequence reads: CASSITIAGGQETQYF. For the CDR3, the DNA is TGTGCCAGCAGCATCACTATAGCGGGGGGGCAAGAGACCCAGTACTTC.

The chain has TRBV4-3 and TRBJ2-1, with 8 bases lining up with TRBD2. The germline CDR1 and CDR2 sequences are LGHNA and YSLEER. V lost 3 bases and J lost 7; bases outside the gene matches: 8. The CDR3 has 15 amino acids. This chain's CDR3 is CASSQTGTRRNEQFF. The CDR3 coding sequence is TGCGCCAGCAGCCAGACCGGGACTAGAAGGAATGAGCAGTTCTTC.

V is TRBV16 and J is TRBJ1-5; D is unclear. The CDR3 is 16 amino acids. Between the trimmed V and J ends, which lost 1 base and 1 base, there was a span of 11 bases. Germline values: CDR1 KGHSY, CDR2 FQNENV. The CDR3 DNA is TGTGCCAGCAGCCAATTATCGGGGTTGAGCAATCAGCCCCAGCATTTT. It is translated as CASSQLSGLSNQPQHF.

This clone was counted once. The rearrangement uses TRBV29-1 and TRBJ1-5, with D tentatively TRBD1 (5 bases). Germline V gene data show CDR1 as SQVTM and CDR2 as ANQGSEA. There are 13 residues in the CDR3. Between the trimmed V and J ends, which lost 6 bases and 4 bases, there was a span of 13 bases. CDR3 in DNA: TGCAGCGTACAGGTCAGAGAGAATCAGCCCCAGCATTTT. Its protein product is CSVQVRENQPQHF.

The chain combines TRBV10-3 with TRBJ2-3; D might be TRBD2 (6 bases). Trimming took 5 bases from V and 0 from J, leaving 12 bases between them. This CDR3 contains 15 residues. CDR1 is ENHRY, CDR2 SYGVKD, per germline. The CDR3 spells CAISSGTSSTDTQYF. In DNA form, the CDR3 reads TGTGCCATCAGTTCCGGGACTTCTAGCACAGATACGCAGTATTTT.

This clone appeared a few times. The chain carries TRBV6-1 and TRBJ1-2, with TRBD1 identical over 10 bases. Trimming took 2 bases from V and 8 from J; bases not matched to a gene: 8. Germline V gene data show CDR1 as MNHNS and CDR2 as SASEGT. CDR3 length: 15 amino acids. The CDR3 sequence is CASSETVGQGRGYTF. The DNA of the CDR3 is TGTGCCAGCAGTGAAACCGTGGGACAGGGGAGAGGCTACACCTTC.

The rearrangement joins TRBV28 to TRBJ2-3; 15 bases are a match to TRBD2. The CDR3 has 14 amino acids. Germline lookup yields CDR1 MDHEN and CDR2 SYDVKM. Losses at the gene ends were 4 bases for V and 11 bases for J; bases not matched to a gene: 4. The CDR3 sequence is CASSWTSGRAGQYF. CDR3 DNA sequence: TGTGCCAGCAGTTGGACTAGCGGGAGGGCAGGGCAGTATTTT.

The rearrangement joins TRBV11-2 to TRBJ2-5, with D perhaps TRBD1 (6 bases). The length of the CDR3 is 15 residues. Trimming removed 5 bases at V and 3 bases at J, with 16 bases between. Germline V gene sequence: CDR1 SGHAT, CDR2 FQNNGV. This CDR3 reads CASSAQGTGKETQYF. CDR3 nucleotides: TGTGCCAGCAGCGCACAAGGTACAGGGAAAGAGACCCAGTACTTC.

DNA for the CDR3: TGTGCCAGCACCCTTCGGTCCGGGGGACCCTCTAGCAATCAGCCCCAGCATTTT. This codes for CASTLRSGGPSSNQPQHF. The rearrangement joins TRBV2 to TRBJ1-5, with D possibly being TRBD1 (5 bases). V gave up 7 bases and J gave up 0 bases, with 22 bases separating them. Germline CDR1 is SNHLY and CDR2 is FYNNEI. The CDR3 is made up of 18 amino acids. Based on the CDR3 plus reference TRBV2 and TRBJ1-5, the full variable domain is EPEVTQTPSHQVTQMGQEVILRCVPISNHLYFYWYRQILGQKVEFLVSFYNNEISEKSEIFDDQFSVERPDGSNFTLKIRSTKLEDSAMYFCASTLRSGGPSSNQPQHFGDGTRLSIL.

The J gene is TRBJ2-7, the V gene TRBV5-8, with D tentatively TRBD2 (7 bases). The CDR3 has 14 amino acids. V lost 3 bases, J lost 6 bases, and 16 bases lay in between. Germline-derived CDR1 and CDR2 are SGHTS and YDEGEE. Written as DNA, the CDR3 is TGTGCCAGCAGCTGGGGGGGCAACGCGCTCGAGCAGTACTTC. It codes for CASSWGGNALEQYF.

This chain uses TRBV15 with TRBJ1-1, with TRBD1 as a possible D gene (5 bases). The V end was cut by 0 bases, the J end by 4 bases, with 9 bases between. Germline values: CDR1 LNHNV, CDR2 YYDKDF (reference sequence). This CDR3 comprises 14 residues. DNA for the CDR3: TGTGCCACCAGCAGAGATTTCGGGGGCACTGAAGCTTTCTTT. Protein: CATSRDFGGTEAFF.

The chain recombines TRBV2 with TRBJ2-3; D remains ambiguous. The ends were cut back, 3 bases at V and 0 bases at J, with 7 bases in the middle. The CDR3 is made up of 14 amino acids. CDR1 SNHLY and CDR2 FYNNEI come from the germline V gene. This chain's CDR3 is CASSEAVSTDTQYF. CDR3 bases: TGTGCCAGCAGTGAGGCAGTTAGCACAGATACGCAGTATTTT.

This clone was counted once. The junction shows a germline mismatch at one end, possibly a read error. V usage is TRBV29-1 and J usage is TRBJ1-4, with no clear D. The CDR3 covers 11 residues. Germline CDR1 SQVTM, CDR2 ANQGSEA. In DNA form, the CDR3 reads TGCAGCGTTTCATGGGGAGAAAAGCTGTTTTTT. Translation gives CSVSWGEKLFF.

The V call is TRBV6-1, the J call TRBJ2-5; TRBD1 aligns across 7 bases. V shed 2 bases, J shed 5 bases, and the junction held 8 bases outside the gene matches. The length of the CDR3 is 15 residues. Per germline, CDR1 MNHNS and CDR2 SASEGT. CDR3 coding DNA: TGTGCCAGCAGTGAATTCCGACAGGGATACGAGACCCAGTACTTC. Its protein product is CASSEFRQGYETQYF.

The chain's CDR3 is CASPSYLTGKTIIVYEQYF. As DNA, the CDR3 is TGTGCCAGCCCCTCTTACCTGACAGGGAAAACGATTATAGTCTACGAGCAGTACTTC. V is TRBV6-4 and J is TRBJ2-7; 7 bases are shared with TRBD1. The CDR3 covers 19 residues. Trimming removed 8 bases from V and 3 bases from J; junction bases left unmatched: 25. Germline lookup yields CDR1 MRHNA and CDR2 SNTAGT.

The V call is TRBV2, the J call TRBJ1-2, with TRBD1 as a possible D gene (5 bases). CDR1 is SNHLY and CDR2 is FYNNEI in the germline V gene. The CDR3 extends over 15 amino acids. Here the CDR3 reads CATTGTGGSVDGYTF. The CDR3 DNA reads as TGTGCTACGACTGGGACGGGGGGGTCTGTGGATGGCTACACCTTC.

This chain uses TRBV30 with TRBJ1-3; 9 nucleotides line up with TRBD1. Germline V gives CDR1 GTSNPN, CDR2 SVGIG (reference sequence). V trimming: 5 bases; J trimming: 0 bases; junction bases outside the gene matches: 8. The CDR3 has 16 amino acids. The CDR3 DNA reads as TGTGCCTGGTACAGGGACAGGGCGAGCTCTGGAAACACCATATATTTT. Amino acids: CAWYRDRASSGNTIYF.